This TCR beta chain derives from a study of T cells expressing NK-cell markers. Study summary: It was from sorted CD3+CD56+NKG2C+, CD3+CD56+NKG2C- and CD3+CD56-NKG2C+ T cells that TCR beta repertoires came. Study-wide results and limits: The CD3+CD56-NKG2C+ fraction of several donors was likewise dominated by these clonotypes. Clarity on HCMV specificity was lacking for the expanded NKG2C+ T cell clones.

Note on this clonotype: Its antigen is unidentified.

The TCR beta cDNA came from 5'RACE template switching with UMIs. TCRdb reprocessed the 5' RACE reads and keeps a single row for each CDR3 protein, giving no DNA. The listing contains 500,000 to 600,000 distinct CDR3 sequences. This receptor was obtained from a man aged 18 to 30 in good health. Sequencing was done on a sample of blood T cells: a sorted CD56 or NKG2C T cell subset, CD4+ or CD8+ T cells, or bulk PBMC T cells (not recorded which).

This chain's CDR3 is CASSYRRDSYNEQFF. The rearrangement joins TRBV6-5 to TRBJ2-1. This CDR3 has 15 amino acids. Germline V gives CDR1 MNHEY, CDR2 SVGAGI.